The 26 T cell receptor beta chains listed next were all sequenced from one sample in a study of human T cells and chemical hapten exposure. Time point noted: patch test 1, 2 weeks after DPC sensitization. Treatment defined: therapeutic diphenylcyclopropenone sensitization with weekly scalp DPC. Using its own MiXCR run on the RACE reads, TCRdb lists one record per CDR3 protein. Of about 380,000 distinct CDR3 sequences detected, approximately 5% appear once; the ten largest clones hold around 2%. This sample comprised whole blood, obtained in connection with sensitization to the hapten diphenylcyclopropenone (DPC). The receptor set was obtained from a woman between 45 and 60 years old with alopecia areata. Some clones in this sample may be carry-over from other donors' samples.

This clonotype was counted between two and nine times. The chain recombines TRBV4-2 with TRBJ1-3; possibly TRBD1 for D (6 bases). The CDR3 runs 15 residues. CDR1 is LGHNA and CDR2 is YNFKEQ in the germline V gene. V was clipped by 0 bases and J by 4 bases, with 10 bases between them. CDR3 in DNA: TGTGCCAGCAGCCAAGAGTCAGGGGAAGGAAACACCATATATTTT. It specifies CASSQESGEGNTIYF.

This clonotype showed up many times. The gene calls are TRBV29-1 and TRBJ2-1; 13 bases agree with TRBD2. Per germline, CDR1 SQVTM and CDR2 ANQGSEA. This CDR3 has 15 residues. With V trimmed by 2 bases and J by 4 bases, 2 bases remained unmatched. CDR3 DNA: TGCAGCGTTGAAAAACTAGCGGGGGGGTACAATGAGCAGTTCTTC. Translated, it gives CSVEKLAGGYNEQFF.

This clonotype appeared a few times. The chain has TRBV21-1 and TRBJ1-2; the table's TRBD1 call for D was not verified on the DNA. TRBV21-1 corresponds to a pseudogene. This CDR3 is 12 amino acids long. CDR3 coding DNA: TGTGCCAGCAGCAGTAGACAGGGTACCGCCCTCTTC. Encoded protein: CASSSRQGTALF.

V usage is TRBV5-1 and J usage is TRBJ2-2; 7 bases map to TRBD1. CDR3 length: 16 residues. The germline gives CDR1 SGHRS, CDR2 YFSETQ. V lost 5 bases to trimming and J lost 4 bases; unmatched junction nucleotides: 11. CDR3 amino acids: CASRPPGTDLTGELFF. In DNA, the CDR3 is TGCGCCAGCAGACCCCCGGGGACAGATCTCACCGGGGAGCTGTTTTTT.

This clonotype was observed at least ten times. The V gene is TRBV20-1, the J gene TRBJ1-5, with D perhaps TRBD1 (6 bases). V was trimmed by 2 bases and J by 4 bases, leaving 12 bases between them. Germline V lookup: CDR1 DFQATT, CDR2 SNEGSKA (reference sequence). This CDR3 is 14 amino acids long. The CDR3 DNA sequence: TGCAGTGCTAGAACAGAGGGGGGAAATCAGCCCCAGCATTTT. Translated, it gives CSARTEGGNQPQHF.

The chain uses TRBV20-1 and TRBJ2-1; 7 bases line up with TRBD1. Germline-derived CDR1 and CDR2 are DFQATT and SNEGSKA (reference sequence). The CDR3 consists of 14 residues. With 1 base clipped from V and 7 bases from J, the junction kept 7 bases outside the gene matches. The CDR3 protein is CSARVGTDGNEQFF. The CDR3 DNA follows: TGCAGTGCTAGAGTCGGGACAGATGGGAATGAGCAGTTCTTC.

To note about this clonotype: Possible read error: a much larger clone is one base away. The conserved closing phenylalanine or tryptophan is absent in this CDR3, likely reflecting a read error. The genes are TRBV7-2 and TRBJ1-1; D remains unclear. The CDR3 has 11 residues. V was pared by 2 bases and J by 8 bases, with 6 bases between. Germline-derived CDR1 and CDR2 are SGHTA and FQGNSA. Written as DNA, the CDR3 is TGTGCCAGCAGCTTATATCCCGAAGCTTTCTCT. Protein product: CASSLYPEAFS.

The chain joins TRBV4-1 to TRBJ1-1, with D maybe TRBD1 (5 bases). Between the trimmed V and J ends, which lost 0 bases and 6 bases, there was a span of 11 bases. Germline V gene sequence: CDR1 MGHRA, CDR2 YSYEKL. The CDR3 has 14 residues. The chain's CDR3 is CASSQEAGYAEAFF. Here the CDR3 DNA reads TGCGCCAGCAGCCAAGAAGCAGGGTATGCTGAAGCTTTCTTT.

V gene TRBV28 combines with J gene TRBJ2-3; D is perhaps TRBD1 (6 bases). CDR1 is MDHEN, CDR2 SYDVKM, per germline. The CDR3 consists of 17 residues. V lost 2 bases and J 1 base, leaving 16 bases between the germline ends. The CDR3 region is CASSLIGGGLRTDTQYF. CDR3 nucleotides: TGTGCCAGCAGTTTAATAGGTGGGGGCCTCCGCACAGATACGCAGTATTTT.

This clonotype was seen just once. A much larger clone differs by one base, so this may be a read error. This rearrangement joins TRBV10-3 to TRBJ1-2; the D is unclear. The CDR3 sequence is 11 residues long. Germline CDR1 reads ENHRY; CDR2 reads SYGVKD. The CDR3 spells CPIEASYGYTF. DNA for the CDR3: TGTCCCATCGAGGCCAGCTATGGCTACACCTTC.

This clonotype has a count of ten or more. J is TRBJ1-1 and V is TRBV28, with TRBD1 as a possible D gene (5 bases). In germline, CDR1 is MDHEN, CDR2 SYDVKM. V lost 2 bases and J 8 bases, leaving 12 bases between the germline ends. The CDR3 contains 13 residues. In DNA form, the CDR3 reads TGTGCCAGCAGTTTAGGGGGGACGGGGGAAGCTTTCTTT. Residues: CASSLGGTGEAFF.

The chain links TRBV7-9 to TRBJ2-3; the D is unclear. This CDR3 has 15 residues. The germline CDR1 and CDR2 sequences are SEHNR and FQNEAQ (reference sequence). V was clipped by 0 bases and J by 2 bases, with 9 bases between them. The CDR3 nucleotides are TGTGCCAGCAGCTTAGCGGAAAGGGTCACAGATACGCAGTATTTT. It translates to CASSLAERVTDTQYF.

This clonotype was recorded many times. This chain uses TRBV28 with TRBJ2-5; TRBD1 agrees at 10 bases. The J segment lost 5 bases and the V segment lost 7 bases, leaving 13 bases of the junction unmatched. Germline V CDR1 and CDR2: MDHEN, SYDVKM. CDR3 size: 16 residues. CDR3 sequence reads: CASKADRQGALETQYF. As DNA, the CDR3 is TGTGCCAGCAAAGCGGACCGACAGGGGGCCTTGGAGACCCAGTACTTC.

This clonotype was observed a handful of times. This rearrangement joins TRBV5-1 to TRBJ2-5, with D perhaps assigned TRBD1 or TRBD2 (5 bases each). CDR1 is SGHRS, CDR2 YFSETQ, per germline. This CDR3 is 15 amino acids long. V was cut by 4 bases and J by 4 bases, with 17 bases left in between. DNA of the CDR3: TGCGCCAGCAGCCGGGACGGCCAAGGTAGAGAGACCCAGTACTTC. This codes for CASSRDGQGRETQYF.

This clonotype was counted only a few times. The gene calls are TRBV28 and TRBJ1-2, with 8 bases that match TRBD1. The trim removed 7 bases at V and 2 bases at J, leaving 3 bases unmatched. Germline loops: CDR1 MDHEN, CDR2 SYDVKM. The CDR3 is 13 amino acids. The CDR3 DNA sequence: TGTGCCAGCACTACAGGGGGGAACTATGGCTACACCTTC. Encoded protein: CASTTGGNYGYTF.

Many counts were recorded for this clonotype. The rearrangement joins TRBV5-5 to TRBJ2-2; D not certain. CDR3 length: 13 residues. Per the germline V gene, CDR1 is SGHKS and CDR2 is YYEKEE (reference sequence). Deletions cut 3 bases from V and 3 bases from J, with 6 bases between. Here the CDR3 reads CASSSTDTGELFF. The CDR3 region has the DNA TGTGCCAGCAGCTCAACAGACACCGGGGAGCTGTTTTTT.

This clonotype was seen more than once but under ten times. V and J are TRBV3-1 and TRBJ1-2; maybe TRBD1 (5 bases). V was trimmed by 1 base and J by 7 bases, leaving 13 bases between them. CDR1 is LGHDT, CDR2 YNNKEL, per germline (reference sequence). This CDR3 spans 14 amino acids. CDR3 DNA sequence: TGTGCCAGCAGCCAAGTCGGCAGGGAGAGTGGCTACACCTTC. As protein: CASSQVGRESGYTF.

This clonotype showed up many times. CDR3 bases: TGCAGTGCCAAGGACAGGGCGGGCCAGCCCCAGCATTTT. Translating gives CSAKDRAGQPQHF. This rearrangement joins TRBV20-1 to TRBJ1-5, with TRBD1 matching 8 bases. Losses at the gene ends were 6 bases for V and 7 bases for J; bases not matched to a gene: 8. Per the germline V gene, CDR1 is DFQATT and CDR2 is SNEGSKA (reference sequence). This CDR3 is built from 13 residues.

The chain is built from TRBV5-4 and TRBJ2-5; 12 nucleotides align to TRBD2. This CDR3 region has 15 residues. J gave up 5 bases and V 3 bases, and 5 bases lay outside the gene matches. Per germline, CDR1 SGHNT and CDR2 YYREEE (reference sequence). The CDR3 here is CASSYRLAGEETQYF. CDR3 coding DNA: TGTGCCAGCAGCTACCGACTAGCGGGGGAGGAGACCCAGTACTTC.

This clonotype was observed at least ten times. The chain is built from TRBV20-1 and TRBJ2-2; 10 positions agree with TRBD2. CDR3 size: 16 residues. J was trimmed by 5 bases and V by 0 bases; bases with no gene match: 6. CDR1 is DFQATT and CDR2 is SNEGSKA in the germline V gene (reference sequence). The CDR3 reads CSARDPKTSGTGELFF. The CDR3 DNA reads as TGCAGTGCTAGAGATCCAAAGACTAGCGGGACCGGGGAGCTGTTTTTT.

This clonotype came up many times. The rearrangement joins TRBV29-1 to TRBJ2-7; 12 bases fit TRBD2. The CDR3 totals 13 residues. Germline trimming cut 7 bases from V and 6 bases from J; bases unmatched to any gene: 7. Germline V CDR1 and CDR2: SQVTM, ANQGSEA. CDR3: CSAGRTSGTEQYF. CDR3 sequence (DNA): TGCAGCGCCGGTCGGACTAGCGGGACCGAGCAGTACTTC.

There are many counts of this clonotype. This chain's CDR3 is CASSPRVSGYEQYF. DNA for the CDR3: TGTGCCAGCAGCCCGCGGGTGAGCGGCTACGAGCAGTACTTC. The chain recombines TRBV28 with TRBJ2-7; possibly TRBD2 for D (5 bases). Germline V CDR1 and CDR2: MDHEN, SYDVKM. There are 14 residues in the CDR3. V was cut by 6 bases and J by 3 bases, with 15 bases left in between.

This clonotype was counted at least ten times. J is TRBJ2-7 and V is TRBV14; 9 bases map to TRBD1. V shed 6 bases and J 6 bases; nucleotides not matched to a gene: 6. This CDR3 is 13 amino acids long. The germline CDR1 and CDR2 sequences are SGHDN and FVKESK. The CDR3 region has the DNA TGTGCCAGCAGTGTCGGGACAGGGACCGAGCAGTACTTC. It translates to CASSVGTGTEQYF.

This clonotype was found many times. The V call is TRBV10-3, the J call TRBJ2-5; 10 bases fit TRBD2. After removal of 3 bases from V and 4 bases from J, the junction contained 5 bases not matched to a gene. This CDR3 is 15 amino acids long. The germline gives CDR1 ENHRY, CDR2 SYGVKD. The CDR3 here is CAISEGSGGPETQYF. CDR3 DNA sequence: TGTGCCATCAGTGAAGGTAGCGGGGGGCCAGAGACCCAGTACTTC.

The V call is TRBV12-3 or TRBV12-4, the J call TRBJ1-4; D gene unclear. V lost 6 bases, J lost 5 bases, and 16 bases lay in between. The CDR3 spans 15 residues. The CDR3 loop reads CASRPTGIINEKLFF. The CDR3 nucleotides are TGTGCCAGCAGACCGACCGGGATTATAAATGAAAAACTGTTTTTT.

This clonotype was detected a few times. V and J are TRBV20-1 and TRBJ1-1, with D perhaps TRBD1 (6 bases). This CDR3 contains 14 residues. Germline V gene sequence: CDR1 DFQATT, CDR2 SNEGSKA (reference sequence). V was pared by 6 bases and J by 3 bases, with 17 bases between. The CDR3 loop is CSAVGGRLDTEAFF. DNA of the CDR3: TGCAGTGCCGTAGGGGGGAGGTTGGACACTGAAGCTTTCTTT.